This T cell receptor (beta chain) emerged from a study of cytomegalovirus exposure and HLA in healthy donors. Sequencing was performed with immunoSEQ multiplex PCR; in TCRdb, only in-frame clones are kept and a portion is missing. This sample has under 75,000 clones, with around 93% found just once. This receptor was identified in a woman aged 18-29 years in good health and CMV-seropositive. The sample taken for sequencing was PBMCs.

DNA of the CDR3: TGTGCCAGTATCCGAGGGAGCGAGAAGGAATATGGCTACACCTTC. Encoded protein: CASIRGSEKEYGYTF. V and J are TRBV19 and TRBJ1-2, with D uncertain. The CDR3 has 15 residues. V dropped 7 bases and J dropped 5 bases, with 20 bases sitting between them. Germline V gives CDR1 LNHDA, CDR2 SQIVND (reference sequence). Together with reference TRBV19 and TRBJ1-2, the CDR3 gives the full variable domain: DGGITQSPKYLFRKEGQNVTLSCEQNLNHDAMYWYRQDPGQGLRLIYYSQIVNDFQKGDIAEGYSVSREKKESFPLTVTSAQKNPTAFYLCASIRGSEKEYGYTFGSGTRLTVV.